The 3 T cell receptor beta chains in this list originate from one sample, sequenced in a study of blood T cell repertoires in COVID-19. TCRdb keeps only in-frame clones here, not all; method: immunoSEQ multiplex PCR. Of hundreds of thousands of clones detected, approximately 87% appear once; the ten largest clones hold 10%. Sequencing used PBMCs or T cells enriched from blood (not recorded which). The receptors were sampled from a woman aged 50 to 60 who had recovered from COVID-19.

V gene TRBV7-6 combines with J gene TRBJ1-1, with a weak D call TRBD1 (6 bases). Germline CDR1 and CDR2: SGHVS and FNYEAQ. The CDR3 contains 15 residues. V lost 6 bases to trimming and J lost 5 bases, with 19 bases between them. CDR3 amino acids: CASRSTDSGRTEAFF. DNA of the CDR3: TGTGCCAGCAGATCCACGGACAGCGGGAGGACTGAAGCTTTCTTT.

J is TRBJ2-7 and V is TRBV19; D perhaps matches TRBD2 (5 bases). V gave up 6 bases and J gave up 2 bases, with 11 bases separating them. Germline V gene lookup returns CDR1 LNHDA and CDR2 SQIVND (reference sequence). This CDR3 has 13 residues. The CDR3 protein is CASSPFGTYEQYF. For the CDR3, the DNA is TGTGCCAGTAGCCCGTTCGGGACCTACGAGCAGTACTTC.

This clone has just a few counts. The CDR3 loop is CSASHRGSGNTIYF. In DNA form, the CDR3 reads TGCAGTGCTAGTCACAGGGGGTCGGGAAACACCATATATTTT. The chain employs TRBV20-1 and TRBJ1-3; TRBD1 matches 8 bases. Unmatched junction bases numbered 5, after V lost 3 bases and J lost 4 bases. The germline V gene has CDR1 DFQATT and CDR2 SNEGSKA (reference sequence). This CDR3 is built from 14 residues.